The clone carrying this T cell receptor (beta chain) was observed a handful of times. Per germline, CDR1 LNHDA and CDR2 SQIVND (reference sequence). This CDR3 is built from 13 residues. Trimming at V came to 8 bases and at J to 0 bases, leaving 3 bases not matched to a gene. The data were taken from a study of blood T cell repertoires in COVID-19. In the study overall: The United States, Italy and Spain were the sources of the acute and convalescent COVID-19 samples. The cDNA or gDNA used as material had been derived from T cells, B-cell-depleted T cells, or PBMCs.

In the original workflow: Nucleated cell counts were estimated from reference gene primer amplification. Clones were read by immunoSEQ multiplex PCR, and TCRdb kept only the in-frame ones, dropping some. That table is the source of V, J and clone size, and D and trimming were worked out from the DNA. Here the sample spans about 230,000 clones, 88% being singletons. The TCR was taken from a woman aged 55-70 years with acute or convalescent COVID-19. Sequencing was done on a sample of peripheral blood. The rearrangement uses TRBV19 and TRBJ2-7; TRBD1 agrees at 8 bases. The CDR3 loop reads CASWDRISYEQYF. CDR3 nucleotide sequence: TGTGCCAGTTGGGACAGGATCTCCTACGAGCAGTACTTC.